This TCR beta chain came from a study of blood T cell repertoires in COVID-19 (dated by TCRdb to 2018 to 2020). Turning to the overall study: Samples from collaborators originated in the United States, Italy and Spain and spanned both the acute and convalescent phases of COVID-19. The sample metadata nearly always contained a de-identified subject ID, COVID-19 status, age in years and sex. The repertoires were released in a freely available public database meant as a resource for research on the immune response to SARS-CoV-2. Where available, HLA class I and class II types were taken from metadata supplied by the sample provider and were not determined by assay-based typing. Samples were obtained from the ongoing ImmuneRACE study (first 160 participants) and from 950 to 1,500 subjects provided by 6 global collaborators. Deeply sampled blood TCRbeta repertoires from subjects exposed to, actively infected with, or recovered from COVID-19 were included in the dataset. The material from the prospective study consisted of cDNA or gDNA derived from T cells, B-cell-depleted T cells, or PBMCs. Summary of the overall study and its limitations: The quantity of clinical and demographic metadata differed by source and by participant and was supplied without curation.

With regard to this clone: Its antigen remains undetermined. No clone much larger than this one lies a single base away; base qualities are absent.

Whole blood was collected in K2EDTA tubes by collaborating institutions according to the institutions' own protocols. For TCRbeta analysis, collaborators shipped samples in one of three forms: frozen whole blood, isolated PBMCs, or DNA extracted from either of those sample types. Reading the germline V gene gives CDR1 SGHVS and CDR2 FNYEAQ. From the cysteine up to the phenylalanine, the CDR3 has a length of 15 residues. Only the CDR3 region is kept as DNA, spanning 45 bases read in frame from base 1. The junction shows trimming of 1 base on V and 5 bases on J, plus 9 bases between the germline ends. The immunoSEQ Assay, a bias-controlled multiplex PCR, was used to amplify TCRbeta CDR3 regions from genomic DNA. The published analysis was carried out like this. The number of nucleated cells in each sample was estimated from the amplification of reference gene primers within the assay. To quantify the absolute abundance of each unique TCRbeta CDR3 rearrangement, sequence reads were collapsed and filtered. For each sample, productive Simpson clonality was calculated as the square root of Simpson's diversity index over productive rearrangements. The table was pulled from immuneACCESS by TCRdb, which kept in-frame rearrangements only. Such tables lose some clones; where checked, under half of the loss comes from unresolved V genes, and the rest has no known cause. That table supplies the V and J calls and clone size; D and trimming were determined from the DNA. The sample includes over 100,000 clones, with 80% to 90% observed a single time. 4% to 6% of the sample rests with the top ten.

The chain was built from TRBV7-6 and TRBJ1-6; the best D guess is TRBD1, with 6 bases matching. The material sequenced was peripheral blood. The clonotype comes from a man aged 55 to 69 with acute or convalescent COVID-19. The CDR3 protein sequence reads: CASSLGQADNSPLHF. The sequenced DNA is TGTGCCAGCAGCTTAGGACAGGCGGATAATTCACCCCTCCACTTT.